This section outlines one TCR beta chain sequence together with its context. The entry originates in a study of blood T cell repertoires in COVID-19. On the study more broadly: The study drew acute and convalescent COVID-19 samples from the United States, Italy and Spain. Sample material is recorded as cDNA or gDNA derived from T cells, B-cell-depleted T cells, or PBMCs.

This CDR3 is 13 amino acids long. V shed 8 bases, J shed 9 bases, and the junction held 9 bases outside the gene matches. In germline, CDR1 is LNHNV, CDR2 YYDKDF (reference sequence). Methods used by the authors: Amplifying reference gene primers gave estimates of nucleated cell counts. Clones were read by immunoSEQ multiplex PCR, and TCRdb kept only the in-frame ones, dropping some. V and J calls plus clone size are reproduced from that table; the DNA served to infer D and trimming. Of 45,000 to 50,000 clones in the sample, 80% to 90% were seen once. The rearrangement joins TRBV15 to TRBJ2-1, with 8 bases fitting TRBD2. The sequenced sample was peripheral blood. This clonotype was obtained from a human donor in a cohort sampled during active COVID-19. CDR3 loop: CATGGGGSIEQFF. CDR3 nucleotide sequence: TGTGCCACCGGGGGCGGGGGGTCTATTGAGCAGTTCTTC.